This entry lists 9 T cell receptor beta chains sequenced from one sample in a study of blood T cell repertoires in COVID-19. TCRdb keeps only in-frame clones here, not all; method: immunoSEQ multiplex PCR. The sample lists about 89,000 clones, around 89% seen once, with 0.35% to 0.5% in the top ten. The sequencing sample was made of peripheral blood. Receptors originate from a man in his fifties or sixties with acute or convalescent COVID-19.

The chain links TRBV11-2 to TRBJ2-7, with 7 bases matching TRBD2. This CDR3 spans 17 amino acids. Germline loops: CDR1 SGHAT, CDR2 FQNNGV. The V gene end was trimmed by 5 bases and the J gene end by 2 bases; junction bases not matched to a gene: 15. The CDR3 loop reads CASSPTVGGGPTYEQYF. The CDR3 DNA reads TGTGCCAGCAGCCCCACCGTGGGCGGGGGTCCTACCTACGAGCAGTACTTC.

The chain carries TRBV5-1 and TRBJ1-4, with D unclear. The CDR3 runs to 16 residues. Trimming took 0 bases from V and 5 from J, leaving 14 bases between them. Germline-derived CDR1 and CDR2 are SGHRS and YFSETQ. The CDR3 DNA sequence: TGCGCCAGCAGCTTGGCCCCCCGGGATTCAAATGAAAAACTGTTTTTT. Translating gives CASSLAPRDSNEKLFF.

The genes are TRBV15 and TRBJ1-2; possibly TRBD1 for D (5 bases). V lost 1 base and J 2 bases, leaving 20 bases between the germline ends. Germline V gene data show CDR1 as LNHNV and CDR2 as YYDKDF (reference sequence). The CDR3 spans 18 residues. CDR3 DNA: TGTGCCACCAGCAGAGTGTCCGGGGGAAGTCCTTCGAACTATGGCTACACCTTC. The encoded protein is CATSRVSGGSPSNYGYTF.

The chain couples TRBV7-9 to TRBJ1-4; 8 bases are shared with TRBD1. The V segment lost 5 bases and the J segment 3 bases; nucleotides outside the gene matches: 5. CDR3 length equals 15 residues. Germline V gene lookup returns CDR1 SEHNR and CDR2 FQNEAQ (reference sequence). CDR3 sequence: CASSAGGTANEKLFF. DNA for the CDR3: TGTGCCAGCAGCGCAGGGGGCACGGCTAATGAAAAACTGTTTTTT.

The chain recombines TRBV19 with TRBJ2-2, with TRBD2 matching 9 bases. J gave up 0 bases and V 7 bases, and 6 bases lay outside the gene matches. Germline V gene lookup returns CDR1 LNHDA and CDR2 SQIVND (reference sequence). CDR3 length: 16 amino acids. CDR3 sequence: CASTLGLAANTGELFF. The CDR3 DNA sequence: TGTGCCAGTACCCTGGGACTAGCAGCGAACACCGGGGAGCTGTTTTTT.

This clone was counted at least ten times. This chain links TRBV10-3 with TRBJ2-7; TRBD2 might be the D (5 bases). Germline V CDR1 and CDR2: ENHRY, SYGVKD. The CDR3 is 13 residues long. V lost 4 bases and J lost 5, with 12 bases in between. The CDR3 sequence is CAISAGLAHEQYF. CDR3 in DNA: TGTGCCATCAGTGCCGGACTCGCCCACGAGCAGTACTTC.

This clone was detected once. The chain is built from TRBV29-1 and TRBJ1-1; D gene unclear. V was clipped by 6 bases and J by 1 base, with 12 bases between them. Germline values: CDR1 SQVTM, CDR2 ANQGSEA. This CDR3 region has 13 residues. The CDR3 sequence: CSVLDNQNTEAFF. CDR3 nucleotide sequence: TGCAGCGTCCTAGATAATCAGAACACTGAAGCTTTCTTT.

The gene calls are TRBV25-1 and TRBJ1-3; perhaps TRBD1 as D (6 bases). V was cut by 1 base and J by 0 bases, with 13 bases left in between. Germline V gene data show CDR1 as MGHDK and CDR2 as SYGVNS. CDR3 size: 17 residues. The CDR3 region has the DNA TGTGCCAGCAGTGAATGGTCGGACAGAACCTCTGGAAACACCATATATTTT. Translation gives CASSEWSDRTSGNTIYF.

The genes are TRBV27 and TRBJ1-4; 9 nucleotides line up with TRBD1. Germline assignment: CDR1 MNHEY and CDR2 SMNVEV (reference sequence). With 6 bases clipped from V and 7 bases from J, the junction kept 9 bases outside the gene matches. CDR3 length: 15 residues. CDR3 loop: CASSAPGQGREKLFF. CDR3 nucleotides: TGTGCCAGCAGCGCCCCGGGACAGGGTCGTGAAAAACTGTTTTTT.